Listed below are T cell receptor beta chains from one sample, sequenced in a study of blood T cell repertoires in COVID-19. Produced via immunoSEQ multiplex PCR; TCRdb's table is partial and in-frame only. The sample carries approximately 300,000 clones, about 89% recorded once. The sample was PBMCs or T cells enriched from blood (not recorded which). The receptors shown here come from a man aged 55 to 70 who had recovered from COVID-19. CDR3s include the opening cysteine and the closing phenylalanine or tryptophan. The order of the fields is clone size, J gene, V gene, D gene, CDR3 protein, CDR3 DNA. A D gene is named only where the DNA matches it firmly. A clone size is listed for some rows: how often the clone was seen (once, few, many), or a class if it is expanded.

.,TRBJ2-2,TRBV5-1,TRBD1,CASSLGDRDFAGELFF,TGCGCCAGCAGCTTGGGGGACAGGGATTTCGCCGGGGAGCTGTTTTTT
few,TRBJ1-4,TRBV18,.,CASSRGVSGEEKLFF,TGTGCCAGCTCCCGGGGGGTGAGTGGTGAAGAAAAACTGTTTTTT
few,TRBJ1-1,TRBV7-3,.,CASGHPNTEAFF,TGTGCCAGTGGACACCCGAACACTGAAGCTTTCTTT
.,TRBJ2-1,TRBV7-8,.,CASSLGVSGYEQFF,TGTGCCAGCAGCTTAGGGGTGTCGGGGTATGAGCAGTTCTTC
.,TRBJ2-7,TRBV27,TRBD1,CASSTWGQGTYEQYF,TGTGCCAGCAGTACCTGGGGACAGGGAACCTACGAGCAGTACTTC
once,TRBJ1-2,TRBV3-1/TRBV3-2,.,CASSQVDSAIGYTF,TGTGCCAGCAGCCAAGTGGACAGCGCTATTGGCTACACCTTC
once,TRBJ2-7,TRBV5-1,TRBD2,CASSLDPGLATYEQYF,TGCGCCAGCAGCTTGGATCCGGGACTAGCCACCTACGAGCAGTACTTC
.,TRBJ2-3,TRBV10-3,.,CAISESDSLLTDTQYF,TGTGCCATCAGTGAGTCGGACTCCCTATTGACGGATACGCAGTATTTT
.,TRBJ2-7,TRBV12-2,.,CASRLWRPSQAYEQYF,TGTGCAAGTCGCTTATGGAGGCCTAGTCAGGCCTACGAGCAGTACTTC
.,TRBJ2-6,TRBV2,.,CASSEQGSGLSGANVLTF,TGTGCCAGCAGTGAGCAGGGGAGCGGTCTCTCTGGGGCCAACGTCCTGACTTTC
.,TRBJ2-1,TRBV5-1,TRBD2,CASSSSLAGNNEQFF,TGCGCCAGCAGCTCCTCACTAGCGGGAAACAATGAGCAGTTCTTC
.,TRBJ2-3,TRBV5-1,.,CASSTQTGAQGTQYF,TGCGCCAGCAGCACCCAGACAGGCGCCCAAGGTACGCAGTATTTT
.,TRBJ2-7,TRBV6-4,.,CASDEFDSHYEQYF,TGTGCCAGCGACGAATTCGATAGCCACTACGAGCAGTACTTC
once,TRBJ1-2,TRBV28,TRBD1,CASSFFQGQFVYGYTF,TGTGCCAGCAGTTTTTTTCAGGGACAGTTCGTCTATGGCTACACCTTC
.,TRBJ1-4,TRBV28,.,CASSFVTTNEKLFF,TGTGCCAGCAGTTTCGTTACAACTAATGAAAAACTGTTTTTT
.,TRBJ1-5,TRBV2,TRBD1,CASSERTGAGNQPQHF,TGTGCCAGCAGTGAGCGGACAGGGGCGGGCAATCAGCCCCAGCATTTT
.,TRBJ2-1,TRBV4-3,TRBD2,CASSQVSPSGRAREQFF,TGCGCCAGCAGCCAAGTCTCCCCTAGCGGGAGGGCCCGAGAGCAGTTCTTC
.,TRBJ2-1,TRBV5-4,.,CASKRGTESYNEQFF,TGTGCCAGCAAACGCGGGACGGAATCCTACAATGAGCAGTTCTTC
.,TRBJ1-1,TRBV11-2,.,CASSLKTGNTEAFF,TGTGCCAGCAGCCTAAAAACAGGGAACACTGAAGCTTTCTTT
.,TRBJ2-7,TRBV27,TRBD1,CASRGQGSYEQYF,TGTGCCAGCAGGGGACAGGGTTCCTACGAGCAGTACTTC
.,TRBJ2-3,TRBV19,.,CASSSSAGGTDTQYF,TGTGCCAGTAGTTCTTCGGCAGGGGGCACAGATACGCAGTATTTT
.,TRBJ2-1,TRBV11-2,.,CASSLGRYNEQFF,TGTGCCAGCAGCTTAGGGAGATACAATGAGCAGTTCTTC
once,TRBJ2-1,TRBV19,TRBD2,CASSGRAGRLDEQFF,TGTGCCAGTAGTGGGAGGGCGGGGAGGCTGGATGAGCAGTTCTTC
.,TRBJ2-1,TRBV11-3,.,CASSLAAYNEQFF,TGTGCCAGCAGCTTGGCCGCTTACAATGAGCAGTTCTTC
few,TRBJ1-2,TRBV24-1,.,CATSERGIGDYYGYTF,TGTGCCACCAGTGAACGGGGGATAGGGGACTACTATGGCTACACCTTC
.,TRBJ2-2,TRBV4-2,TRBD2,CASSQGTSGRKIGELFF,TGTGCCAGCAGCCAAGGCACTAGCGGGAGAAAGATCGGGGAGCTGTTTTTT
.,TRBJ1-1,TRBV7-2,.,CASSSRRDTEAFF,TGTGCCAGCAGCAGTAGGAGGGACACTGAAGCTTTCTTT
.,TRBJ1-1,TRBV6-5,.,CASSYSKNTEAFF,TGTGCCAGCAGTTACTCCAAGAACACTGAAGCTTTCTTT
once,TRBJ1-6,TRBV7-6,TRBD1,CASSLTRQGVASPLHF,TGTGCCAGCAGCCTGACTAGACAGGGTGTAGCTTCACCCCTCCACTTT
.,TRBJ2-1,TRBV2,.,CASSPLSSYNEQFF,TGTGCCAGCTCCCCTTTGAGCTCCTACAATGAGCAGTTCTTC
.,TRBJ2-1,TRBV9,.,CASSVRDSNEQFF,TGTGCCAGCAGCGTCAGGGATAGCAATGAGCAGTTCTTC
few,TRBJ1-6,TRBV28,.,CASSFLGGSNNSPLHF,TGTGCCAGCAGTTTCTTGGGGGGATCCAATAATTCACCCCTCCACTTT
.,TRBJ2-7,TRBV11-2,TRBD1,CASSSTGGSYEQYF,TGTGCCAGCAGCTCCACAGGGGGTTCCTACGAGCAGTACTTC
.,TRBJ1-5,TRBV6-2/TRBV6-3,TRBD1,CASSTSTGGSGQPQHF,TGTGCCAGCAGCACATCAACAGGGGGAAGCGGTCAGCCCCAGCATTTT
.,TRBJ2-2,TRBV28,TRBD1,CASGTLGQGNTGELFF,TGTGCCAGCGGCACACTGGGACAGGGGAACACCGGGGAGCTGTTTTTT
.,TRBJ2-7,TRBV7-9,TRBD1,CASSLTGGSYEQYF,TGTGCCAGCAGCCTAACAGGGGGCTCCTACGAGCAGTACTTC
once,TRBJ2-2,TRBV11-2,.,CASGDSVTGELFF,TGTGCCAGCGGGGATAGCGTCACCGGGGAGCTGTTTTTT
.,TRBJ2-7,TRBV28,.,CASSPPLGAYEQYF,TGTGCCAGCAGTCCCCCCCTGGGAGCCTACGAGCAGTACTTC
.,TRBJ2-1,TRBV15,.,CATSHILRSSYNEQFF,TGTGCCACCAGCCATATACTACGCAGCTCCTACAATGAGCAGTTCTTC
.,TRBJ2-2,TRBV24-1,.,CATGTSNVGGELFF,TGTGCCACCGGGACTTCCAATGTGGGCGGGGAGCTGTTTTTT
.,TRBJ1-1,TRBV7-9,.,CASSFSGAGANTEAFF,TGTGCCAGCAGCTTTTCAGGGGCAGGGGCGAACACTGAAGCTTTCTTT
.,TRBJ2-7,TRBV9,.,CASSVTAGRNEQYF,TGTGCCAGCAGCGTAACGGCGGGACGAAACGAGCAGTACTTC
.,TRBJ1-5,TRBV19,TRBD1,CASVNRGDNQPQHF,TGTGCCAGCGTAAACAGGGGAGACAATCAGCCCCAGCATTTT